Following are 14 T cell receptor beta chains from one sample sequenced in a study of T cell changes during pregnancy in multiple sclerosis. The repertoire was sequenced with immunoSEQ multiplex PCR; TCRdb's copy has only in-frame clones and lacks some. The repertoire holds over 45,000 clones, with about 90% as singletons. This material consisted of peripheral blood, taken in the third trimester of pregnancy. Receptor source: a female donor in good health, enrolled as a control in a pregnancy study.

The V call is TRBV29-1, the J call TRBJ1-1; 9 bases line up with TRBD1. Germline loops: CDR1 SQVTM, CDR2 ANQGSEA. The CDR3 runs to 13 residues. Trimming took 3 bases from V and 10 from J; bases not matched to a gene: 9. The CDR3 reads CSVDTGGTSRAFF. The CDR3 DNA reads as TGCAGCGTTGACACAGGGGGCACCTCCAGAGCTTTCTTT. The full variable domain, in which reference TRBV29-1 and TRBJ1-1 provide the parts outside the CDR3, is SAVISQKPSRDICQRGTSLTIQCQVDSQVTMMFWYRQQPGQSLTLIATANQGSEATYESGFVIDKFPISRPNLTFSTLTVSNMSPEDSSIYLCSVDTGGTSRAFFGQGTRLTVV.

The chain has TRBV2 and TRBJ2-1; D perhaps matches TRBD1 (5 bases). Trimming removed 4 bases at V and 5 bases at J, with 15 bases between. Looked up from germline, CDR1 is SNHLY and CDR2 is FYNNEI. This CDR3 has 15 residues. The CDR3 region is CASSVQGSFNNEQFF. In DNA, the CDR3 is TGTGCCAGCAGTGTGCAGGGCAGCTTCAACAATGAGCAGTTCTTC.

The chain employs TRBV27 and TRBJ2-7, with 7 nucleotides matching TRBD1. The CDR3 extends over 14 amino acids. Germline V gene lookup returns CDR1 MNHEY and CDR2 SMNVEV (reference sequence). J lost 6 bases, V lost 0 bases, and 5 bases had no gene match. This chain's CDR3 is CASSLSRGQVEQYF. CDR3 coding DNA: TGTGCCAGCAGTTTATCTAGGGGGCAAGTCGAGCAGTACTTC.

The V gene is TRBV9, the J gene TRBJ1-6, with a weak D call TRBD1 (6 bases). The V and J ends lost 3 bases and 5 bases respectively, with 9 bases between them. CDR3 size: 14 residues. The V gene's germline CDR1 is SGDLS and CDR2 YYNGEE. Written as DNA, the CDR3 is TGTGCCAGCAGCGGGGGACACGATAATTCACCCCTCCACTTT. Translated: CASSGGHDNSPLHF.

The chain combines TRBV5-4 with TRBJ2-2; D possibly corresponds to TRBD2 (6 bases). This CDR3 has 15 residues. The germline CDR1 and CDR2 sequences are SGHNT and YYREEE (reference sequence). V lost 0 bases, J lost 3 bases, and 9 bases lay in between. The CDR3 protein is CASSLDGRYTGELFF. The CDR3, as DNA: TGTGCCAGCAGCTTGGATGGGAGGTACACCGGGGAGCTGTTTTTT. Full variable domain (missing parts from reference TRBV5-4 and TRBJ2-2): ETGVTQSPTHLIKTRGQQVTLRCSSQSGHNTVSWYQQALGQGPQFIFQYYREEENGRGNFPPRFSGLQFPNYSSELNVNALELDDSALYLCASSLDGRYTGELFFGEGSRLTVL.

The CDR3 DNA sequence: TGTGCCAGCAGTTTTGGGTCAAGTGAGGGAATCTATGGCTACACCTTC. Its protein product is CASSFGSSEGIYGYTF. The chain carries TRBV27 and TRBJ1-2, with no clear D. CDR3 length: 16 amino acids. CDR1 and CDR2 from the germline V gene are MNHEY and SMNVEV (reference sequence). V dropped 3 bases and J dropped 4 bases, with 18 bases sitting between them.

The chain employs TRBV28 and TRBJ2-5, with a tentative D call TRBD2 (5 bases). The CDR3 extends over 14 amino acids. Germline loops: CDR1 MDHEN, CDR2 SYDVKM. V shed 6 bases and J shed 5 bases, with 16 bases lying between them. The CDR3 nucleotides read TGTGCCAGCAGACGTCGAAATGGAGGCGAGACCCAGTACTTC. Translated, it gives CASRRRNGGETQYF.

CDR3 amino acids: CASSPQASYNEQFF. The CDR3 DNA sequence: TGTGCCAGCAGCCCTCAGGCCTCCTACAATGAGCAGTTCTTC. This sequence joins TRBV7-3 and TRBJ2-1, with D hard to call. Trimming cost V 5 bases and J 0 bases, with 8 bases left between them. Germline CDR1 reads SGHTA; CDR2 reads FQGTGA. CDR3 length equals 14 residues.

V is TRBV4-1 and J is TRBJ2-1, with 10 bases matching TRBD2. CDR3 length: 18 residues. V shed 0 bases, J shed 8 bases, and the junction held 13 bases outside the gene matches. Germline V lookup: CDR1 MGHRA, CDR2 YSYEKL. CDR3 in DNA: TGCGCCAGCAGCCAAGATCCCGCAGCGGGAGGGCCTTACCATGAGCAGTTCTTC. Amino acid sequence: CASSQDPAAGGPYHEQFF.

V is TRBV30 and J is TRBJ2-1; D ambiguous. Germline V lookup: CDR1 GTSNPN, CDR2 SVGIG (reference sequence). The germline V and J ends were trimmed by 3 bases and 7 bases, with 10 bases remaining between them. The CDR3 runs 12 residues. CDR3 DNA sequence: TGTGCCTGGAGAGAGGATGGAAATGAGCAGTTCTTC. It codes for CAWREDGNEQFF.

This chain connects TRBV18 to TRBJ1-6; 7 bases agree with TRBD1. The trim removed 6 bases at V and 10 bases at J, leaving 12 bases unmatched. Germline CDR1 KGHSH, CDR2 LQKENI. The length of the CDR3 is 15 residues. CDR3 sequence reads: CASSQGTATRSPLHF. The CDR3 nucleotides are TGTGCCAGCTCCCAAGGGACAGCGACACGGTCACCCCTCCACTTT.

V is TRBV5-1 and J is TRBJ2-7; 13 bases are a match to TRBD2. Trimming removed 7 bases from V and 7 bases from J; junction bases left unmatched: 5. Per germline, CDR1 SGHRS and CDR2 YFSETQ. The CDR3 covers 13 residues. Written as DNA, the CDR3 is TGCGCCAGCGGACTAGCGGGAGTAAGTGAGCAGTACTTC. This encodes CASGLAGVSEQYF.

On this clone itself: Other DNA sequences in this specimen translate into the identical CDR3. The chain has TRBV6-1 and TRBJ1-3; TRBD1 is a possible D gene (5 bases). The CDR3 consists of 15 residues. The germline V and J ends were trimmed by 3 bases and 0 bases, with 9 bases remaining between them. The V gene's germline CDR1 is MNHNS and CDR2 SASEGT. This CDR3 reads CASSDATASGNTIYF. DNA for the CDR3: TGTGCCAGCAGTGATGCGACAGCCTCTGGAAACACCATATATTTT.

The chain is built from TRBV7-9 and TRBJ2-6; 9 nucleotides match TRBD1. The CDR3 loop spans 18 amino acids. V lost 4 bases, J lost 2 bases, and 9 bases stayed unmatched. Germline CDR1 reads SEHNR; CDR2 reads FQNEAQ (reference sequence). This chain's CDR3 is CASSSVPGQGTGANVLTF. DNA of the CDR3: TGTGCCAGCAGCTCCGTCCCGGGACAGGGTACTGGGGCCAACGTCCTGACTTTC.